A selection of T cell receptor beta chains follows, all from one sample in a study of T cell repertoires in cytomegalovirus infection. Each CDR3 protein is one row after TCRdb ran MiXCR on the reads. The data contain some 240,000 distinct CDR3 sequences, more than 15% of them singletons. What was sequenced was CD8+ T cells from PBMCs. These receptors all stem from a human donor in good health (CMV status not recorded). Some clones in this sample may be carry-over from other donors' samples. Each CDR3 is given with its conserved first and last residue. The order of the fields is V gene, D gene, CDR3 length, CDR3 protein. A D gene is named only where the DNA matches it firmly.

TRBV7-2 | - | 14 | CASSQAERNTEAFF
TRBV7-2 | - | 14 | CASSPDGGNYGYTF
TRBV6-2/TRBV6-3 | - | 13 | CASSYAAGFEQYF
TRBV7-9 | TRBD1 | 15 | CASRARSGTGEEAFF
TRBV29-1 | TRBD1 | 16 | CSVQGTGFGTGNTIYF
TRBV28 | - | 17 | CASSLHTGTGNRYEQYF
TRBV13 | - | 16 | CASSKGGLVWNTEAFF
TRBV27 | - | 15 | CASALSGLGTDTQYF
TRBV13 | - | 16 | CASSFTGFGRSTEAFF
TRBV4-1 | - | 13 | CASSQEMGYEQYF
TRBV7-9 | TRBD1 | 14 | CASSVDRGSDGYTF
TRBV7-9 | - | 14 | CASSLAARKETQYF
TRBV7-3 | - | 17 | CASSLAPSSGHYNEQFF
TRBV12-3/TRBV12-4 | TRBD1 | 14 | CASSLGQAREKLFF
TRBV5-4 | TRBD1 | 17 | CASNRDRGPGSTDTQYF
TRBV27 | TRBD1 | 15 | CASSTTGLSYNEQFF
TRBV7-9 | - | 14 | CASSFATQWDGYTF
TRBV6-6 | TRBD1 | 16 | CASSYSRRQGRDEQYF
TRBV7-8 | TRBD2 | 16 | CASSLWAGGHVNEQFF
TRBV25-1 | - | 11 | CASTFTDTQYF
TRBV10-3 | - | 13 | CAISEGGNYGYTF
TRBV7-9 | - | 14 | CASSPQRQAYEQYF
TRBV28 | TRBD2 | 15 | CASRLKTSGWGEQYF
TRBV7-9 | - | 13 | CASSLENRDGYTF
TRBV27 | - | 14 | CASSLYGNHTEAFF
TRBV20-1 | - | 14 | CSARDEGSSYEQYF
TRBV6-5 | - | 15 | CASSYSAVGNTEAFF
TRBV28 | TRBD1 | 16 | CASSLGTGVNTGELFF
TRBV5-1 | - | 14 | CASSFEGRSYEQYF
TRBV29-1 | TRBD1 | 13 | CSVVGDRVYEQYF
TRBV6-2/TRBV6-3 | - | 13 | CASKRTPYREQFF
TRBV20-1 | - | 15 | CSAKLDSRSYNEQFF
TRBV7-2 | - | 14 | CASSLAAGWYEQYF
TRBV12-3/TRBV12-4 | TRBD1 | 16 | CASSPGDREGTDTQYF
TRBV4-1 | - | 16 | CASSQGPGGGTDTQYF
TRBV6-5 | TRBD2 | 15 | CASSYRRGGGDEQFF
TRBV28 | - | 16 | CASSSPLAGMNTEAFF
TRBV7-8 | TRBD1 | 15 | CASSSLGTGGYEQYF
TRBV7-9 | TRBD1 | 17 | CASSSRPGQENTGELFF
TRBV2 | TRBD1 | 16 | CASSAPRTGGNSPLHF
TRBV12-3/TRBV12-4 | - | 13 | CASSSTGQKPQHF
TRBV7-2 | - | 18 | CASSLRVILSPDIYGYTF
TRBV28 | - | 14 | CASSFQRGNQPQHF
TRBV2 | TRBD1 | 14 | CASSDGTGGTEAFF
TRBV20-1 | - | 16 | CSARDRNPDHNSPLHF
TRBV28 | - | 15 | CASSLGPGPSDTQYF
TRBV5-1 | - | 15 | CASSVDSAPNTEAFF
TRBV4-2 | - | 14 | CASSQDTANTEAFF